This TCR beta chain originates from a study of blood T cells in healthy people across ages. Study information: In model experiments, template switching was able to capture about one barcoded beta molecule for every two T cells that were present. Overall study findings and caveats: When set beside aged donors, long-lived donors presented more naive CD4+ cells and higher diversity.

Next came a second PCR, run for roughly 6 to 11 cycles, which used a sample-barcoded 5' primer along with a J-beta primer mix. TCRdb redid the calling of the 5' RACE reads with MiXCR, one entry per CDR3 protein. The sample includes 800,000 to 950,000 distinct CDR3 sequences, approximately 35% of them seen just once. This clonotype was observed many times. What it binds is unknown. The V and J ends lost 4 bases and 4 bases respectively, with 12 bases between them. The CDR3 length is 14 residues. The TCR comes from a man aged 18 to 29 in good health. The sequenced sample was blood. This chain uses TRBV12-3 or TRBV12-4 with TRBJ2-3; no clear D gene. This CDR3 is CASSSSGRADTQYF. The CDR3 nucleotides read TGTGCCAGCAGTTCCTCGGGTAGAGCAGATACGCAGTATTTT.